These T cell receptor beta chains were read from a single sample in a study of control samples from healthy donors and cancer patients. Here immunoSEQ multiplex PCR was the method, and the copy in TCRdb shows in-frame clones only, minus some. The sample contains under 450,000 clones, approximately 90% of which appear only once. The sample taken for sequencing was PBMCs. These receptors came from a middle-aged man with head and neck cancer. CDR3s include the opening cysteine and the closing phenylalanine or tryptophan. Each record gives: clone size, D gene, J gene, V gene, CDR3 protein, CDR3 DNA. D genes are given only for firm matches. Clone size is not always given. Where it is, it says once, few, many or a class for expanded clones.

>.|.|TRBJ1-6|TRBV5-4
CASSGGGSGRSPLHF
TGTGCCAGCAGCGGGGGTGGCTCAGGGCGATCACCCCTCCACTTT
>.|TRBD1|TRBJ1-2|TRBV7-9
CASSARQGTDYGYTF
TGTGCCAGCAGCGCCCGACAGGGTACAGACTATGGCTACACCTTC
>.|TRBD1|TRBJ1-2|TRBV3-1/TRBV3-2
CASSPRDRDAYGYTF
TGTGCCAGCAGCCCCCGGGACAGGGACGCCTATGGCTACACCTTC
>.|TRBD2|TRBJ2-7|TRBV27
CASSPRLAGDHEQYF
TGTGCCAGCAGTCCGCGACTAGCGGGAGACCACGAGCAGTACTTC
>.|TRBD1|TRBJ2-3|TRBV19
CATPDRGTDTQYF
TGTGCCACCCCGGACAGGGGCACAGATACGCAGTATTTT
>.|.|TRBJ2-2|TRBV5-5
CASSLTGKNTGELFF
TGTGCCAGCAGCTTGACAGGAAAGAACACCGGGGAGCTGTTTTTT
>.|TRBD1|TRBJ1-4|TRBV6-5
CASSCDRGQFF
TGTGCCAGCAGTTGCGACAGGGGGCAGTTTTTT
>.|.|TRBJ2-1|TRBV28
CASSMFSHPSFF
TGTGCCAGCTCAATGTTCAGTCATCCATCGTTCTTC
>few|TRBD1|TRBJ2-7|TRBV29-1
CSVEGDRREQYF
TGCAGCGTTGAAGGGGACAGGAGGGAGCAGTACTTC
>.|TRBD2|TRBJ2-1|TRBV19
CASSIDALAGGNEQFF
TGTGCCAGTAGTATTGACGCGCTAGCGGGAGGAAATGAGCAGTTCTTC
>.|.|TRBJ2-7|TRBV6-5
CASSRRWDEQYF
TGTGCCAGCAGCAGAAGATGGGACGAGCAGTACTTC
>.|.|TRBJ2-7|TRBV19
CASSMDGIYEQYF
TGTGCCAGTAGTATGGATGGGATCTACGAGCAGTACTTC